One sample yielded the 8 T cell receptor beta chains listed below, sequenced in a study of prognosis after radiotherapy for stage I lung cancer. Two-round multiplex PCR on genomic DNA was the method by which TCR beta CDR3 was amplified. The first PCR round targeted every TRBV and TRBJ gene with specific primers. TCRdb ran MiXCR on the multiplex PCR reads and lists one entry per CDR3 protein. This sample has about 59,000 distinct CDR3 sequences, with about 26% found just once. Sequences were derived from PBMCs, sampled before or after stereotactic body radiation therapy (not recorded which). The origin of the receptors is a donor over 45 with non-small cell lung cancer.

This sequence joins TRBV6-2 or TRBV6-3 and TRBJ2-4, with 10 bases aligning to TRBD2. The V and J ends lost 5 bases and 14 bases, in that order; junction bases with no gene match: 15. The germline V gene has CDR1 MNHEY and CDR2 SVGEGT. There are 15 residues in the CDR3. The DNA for the CDR3 is TGTGCCAGCAGTGAAGCGGGAGGGGGGCCGGGCGTTGAGTACTTC. Encoded protein: CASSEAGGGPGVEYF.

This clonotype was seen many times. The chain has TRBV29-1 and TRBJ1-1; a weak D match, TRBD1 (5 bases). Trimming left V 7 bases short and J 3 bases short, with 9 bases between. The germline gives CDR1 SQVTM, CDR2 ANQGSEA. CDR3 length: 11 residues. The CDR3: CSAPGDTEAFF. In DNA form, the CDR3 reads TGCAGCGCTCCGGGGGACACTGAAGCTTTCTTT.

Regarding this clonotype: The junction shows a germline mismatch at one end, possibly a read error. V usage is TRBV6-1 and J usage is TRBJ2-7; 9 positions agree with TRBD2. CDR3 length equals 15 residues. Per the germline V gene, CDR1 is MNHNS and CDR2 is SASEGT. CDR3 residues: CASRTGTSPSYEKYF. Here the CDR3 DNA reads TGTGCCAGCAGAACTGGGACTAGCCCCTCCTACGAGAAGTACTTC.

This clonotype appeared many times. The chain has TRBV24-1 and TRBJ2-1; 8 positions agree with TRBD2. Losses at the gene ends were 7 bases for V and 8 bases for J; bases not matched to a gene: 9. Germline V lookup: CDR1 KGHDR, CDR2 SFDVKD. This CDR3 has 14 residues. The CDR3 spells CATRAGGFLDEQFF. The CDR3 DNA reads TGTGCCACCAGGGCGGGGGGTTTCTTAGATGAGCAGTTCTTC.

This clonotype was seen at least ten times. The gene calls are TRBV19 and TRBJ1-6, with a weak D call TRBD1 (6 bases). Germline values: CDR1 LNHDA, CDR2 SQIVND (reference sequence). V was clipped by 3 bases and J by 10 bases, with 13 bases between them. This CDR3 has 14 residues. The CDR3 coding sequence is TGTGCCAGTAGTATGGGGGCCCTCGGATCACCCCTCCACTTT. Translating it yields CASSMGALGSPLHF. The full variable domain, in which reference TRBV19 and TRBJ1-6 provide the parts outside the CDR3, is DGGITQSPKYLFRKEGQNVTLSCEQNLNHDAMYWYRQDPGQGLRLIYYSQIVNDFQKGDIAEGYSVSREKKESFPLTVTSAQKNPTAFYLCASSMGALGSPLHFGNGTRLTVT.

Worth noting for this clonotype: A read error likely explains this, since a far larger clone differs by one base. The chain links TRBV6-8 to TRBJ2-2, with no clear D. Germline CDR1 reads MNHGY; CDR2 reads SAAAGT. This CDR3 is 13 amino acids long. The CDR3 sequence: CVSNPFYTGELFF. In DNA, the CDR3 is TGTGTCAGCAATCCTTTCTACACCGGGGAGCTGTTTTTT.

The sample holds many counts of this clonotype. The chain combines TRBV2 with TRBJ1-2, with a possible D match to TRBD1 (5 bases). Deletions cut 6 bases from V and 3 bases from J, with 11 bases between. Per the germline V gene, CDR1 is SNHLY and CDR2 is FYNNEI. This CDR3 is built from 13 residues. The CDR3, as DNA: TGTGCCAGCAGCGACGCGGGGGACTATGGCTACACCTTC. Translating it yields CASSDAGDYGYTF.

This clonotype was found many times. The chain couples TRBV30 to TRBJ1-5; unclear D gene. The ends were cut back, 5 bases at V and 0 bases at J, with 11 bases in the middle. The CDR3 runs 14 residues. Germline CDR1 and CDR2: GTSNPN and SVGIG (reference sequence). CDR3 DNA sequence: TGTGCCTGGCAGGACGTTTATAGCAATCAGCCCCAGCATTTT. Translating it yields CAWQDVYSNQPQHF.